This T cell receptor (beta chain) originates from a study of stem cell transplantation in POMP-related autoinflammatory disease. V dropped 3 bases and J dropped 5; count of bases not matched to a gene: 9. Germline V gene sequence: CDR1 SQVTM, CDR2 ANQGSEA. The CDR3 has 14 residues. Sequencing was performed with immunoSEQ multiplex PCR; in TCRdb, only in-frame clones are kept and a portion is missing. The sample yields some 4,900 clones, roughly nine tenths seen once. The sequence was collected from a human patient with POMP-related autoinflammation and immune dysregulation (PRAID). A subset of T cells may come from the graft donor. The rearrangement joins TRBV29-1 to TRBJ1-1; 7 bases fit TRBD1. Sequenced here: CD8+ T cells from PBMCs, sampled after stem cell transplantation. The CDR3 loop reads CSVERTGEGTEAFF. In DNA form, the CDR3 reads TGCAGCGTTGAGCGCACAGGGGAGGGGACTGAAGCTTTCTTT.